The 30 T cell receptor beta chains below all came from one sample that was sequenced in a study of control samples from healthy donors and cancer patients. Generated by immunoSEQ multiplex PCR, the TCRdb table keeps only in-frame clones and is missing some. The sample has over 110,000 clones; 80% to 95% are singletons. Sequenced material: blood. These receptors all come from a man between 25 and 39 years old in good health.

The chain is built from TRBV2 and TRBJ2-1, with unresolved D. The V and J ends lost 4 bases and 12 bases respectively, with 13 bases between them. CDR3 length equals 12 residues. Germline V gene data show CDR1 as SNHLY and CDR2 as FYNNEI. The CDR3 protein is CASSAAGSWQFF. The CDR3 nucleotides read TGTGCCAGCAGTGCGGCAGGATCCTGGCAGTTCTTC.

This CDR3 is CSASVEETQYF. As DNA, the CDR3 is TGCAGTGCTAGTGTAGAAGAGACCCAGTACTTC. The chain joins TRBV20-1 to TRBJ2-5; D is ambiguous. Per the germline V gene, CDR1 is DFQATT and CDR2 is SNEGSKA (reference sequence). The V gene lost 3 bases and the J gene lost 3 bases, with 5 bases spanning the gap. This CDR3 spans 11 amino acids.

The genes are TRBV5-1 and TRBJ2-3, with 7 bases fitting TRBD2. The trim removed 2 bases at V and 4 bases at J, leaving 4 bases unmatched. Germline V gene sequence: CDR1 SGHRS, CDR2 YFSETQ. The CDR3 spans 14 residues. The CDR3 spells CASSFPGGPDTQYF. The DNA of the CDR3 is TGCGCCAGCAGCTTCCCGGGGGGACCAGATACGCAGTATTTT.

The chain employs TRBV4-1 and TRBJ2-1; possibly TRBD2 for D (6 bases). Trimming left V 4 bases short and J 3 bases short, with 13 bases between. This CDR3 region has 15 residues. Germline V gene lookup returns CDR1 MGHRA and CDR2 YSYEKL. The CDR3 nucleotides read TGCGCCAGCAGCCTGGACTCGGGGGACTACAATGAGCAGTTCTTC. As protein: CASSLDSGDYNEQFF.

J is TRBJ2-7 and V is TRBV11-2, with 10 bases identical to TRBD1. This CDR3 region has 16 residues. Germline loops: CDR1 SGHAT, CDR2 FQNNGV. The trim removed 6 bases at V and 5 bases at J, leaving 13 bases unmatched. The CDR3 nucleotides read TGTGCCAGCAGTCCCCGGGGGCGACAGGGGGCCAACGAGCAGTACTTC. Protein sequence: CASSPRGRQGANEQYF.

This clone was observed a single time. The chain combines TRBV6-6 with TRBJ2-7; no firm D call. The CDR3 length is 13 residues. Per the germline V gene, CDR1 is MNHNY and CDR2 is SVGAGI (reference sequence). V was pared by 0 bases and J by 1 base, with 4 bases between. CDR3 region: CASSYSRSYEQYF. DNA of the CDR3: TGTGCCAGCAGTTACTCGAGGTCCTACGAGCAGTACTTC.

V gene TRBV25-1 combines with J gene TRBJ1-6; D gene uncertain. Germline CDR1 MGHDK, CDR2 SYGVNS. This CDR3 comprises 11 residues. The germline V and J ends were trimmed by 3 bases and 16 bases, with 10 bases remaining between them. The CDR3 nucleotides read TGTGCCAGCAGTGAGGTAGGCCGACTCCACTTT. Translation: CASSEVGRLHF.

The rearrangement links TRBV18 to TRBJ2-1; 9 nucleotides align to TRBD2. Germline V gene data show CDR1 as KGHSH and CDR2 as LQKENI. J lost 3 bases, V lost 3 bases, and 9 bases had no gene match. The CDR3 loop spans 17 amino acids. Here the CDR3 reads CASSPPLAGVGYNEQFF. The CDR3, as DNA: TGTGCCAGCTCACCTCCATTAGCGGGAGTGGGCTACAATGAGCAGTTCTTC.

The chain joins TRBV6-5 to TRBJ2-7; maybe TRBD1 (6 bases). This CDR3 region has 11 residues. Deletions cut 10 bases from V and 3 bases from J, with 10 bases between. Germline loops: CDR1 MNHEY, CDR2 SVGAGI. The CDR3 region is CATRQDYEQYF. The CDR3 DNA is TGTGCCACCAGACAGGACTACGAGCAGTACTTC.

The chain couples TRBV24-1 to TRBJ2-5, with 13 bases matching TRBD2. CDR3 size: 15 residues. V shed 4 bases, J shed 9 bases, and the junction held 7 bases outside the gene matches. Germline CDR1 and CDR2: KGHDR and SFDVKD. Here the CDR3 reads CATSEGTSGARAQYF. Here the CDR3 DNA reads TGTGCCACCAGTGAAGGGACTAGCGGGGCCCGGGCCCAGTACTTC.

J is TRBJ1-2 and V is TRBV10-3; D may be TRBD1 (5 bases). Germline loops: CDR1 ENHRY, CDR2 SYGVKD. This CDR3 comprises 12 residues. V was pared by 0 bases and J by 8 bases, with 7 bases between. CDR3: CAISESGTGYTF. DNA of the CDR3: TGTGCCATCAGTGAGTCAGGGACCGGCTACACCTTC.

The chain uses TRBV7-9 and TRBJ2-5; D assignment may be TRBD1 or TRBD2 (5 bases each). This CDR3 is 14 amino acids long. The V gene's germline CDR1 is SEHNR and CDR2 FQNEAQ (reference sequence). Trimming removed 4 bases from V and 7 bases from J, with 16 bases in between. CDR3 nucleotide sequence: TGTGCCAGCAGCTCCGGGACCTCGGGGTGGACCCAGTACTTC. It specifies CASSSGTSGWTQYF.

This sequence joins TRBV5-1 and TRBJ1-4, with 7 bases lining up with TRBD1. Germline lookup yields CDR1 SGHRS and CDR2 YFSETQ. The CDR3 is made up of 15 amino acids. V dropped 4 bases and J dropped 5; count of bases not matched to a gene: 8. In DNA form, the CDR3 reads TGCGCCAGCAGCCCAAAACAGGGGTGGAATGAAAAACTGTTTTTT. Translation: CASSPKQGWNEKLFF. Based on the CDR3 plus reference TRBV5-1 and TRBJ1-4, the full variable domain is KAGVTQTPRYLIKTRGQQVTLSCSPISGHRSVSWYQQTPGQGLQFLFEYFSETQRNKGNFPGRFSGRQFSNSRSEMNVSTLELGDSALYLCASSPKQGWNEKLFFGSGTQLSVL.

The chain carries TRBV6-5 and TRBJ2-7, with 7 bases fitting TRBD1. From germline, CDR1 is MNHEY and CDR2 SVGAGI. J gave up 0 bases and V 0 bases, and 5 bases lay outside the gene matches. There are 16 residues in the CDR3. The chain's CDR3 is CASSYSEDRASYEQYF. The DNA for the CDR3 is TGTGCCAGCAGTTACTCAGAAGACAGGGCCTCCTACGAGCAGTACTTC.

V usage is TRBV18 and J usage is TRBJ1-4; no clear D. This CDR3 region has 18 residues. V lost 4 bases and J lost 0, with 18 bases in between. From germline, CDR1 is KGHSH and CDR2 LQKENI. The CDR3 DNA sequence: TGTGCCAGCTCACGAAACAGCGTCACAGCCACAACTAATGAAAAACTGTTTTTT. Translated: CASSRNSVTATTNEKLFF.

This clone has a single count. The chain combines TRBV5-6 with TRBJ1-1; weak D call: TRBD1 (5 bases). Trimming took off 6 bases at V and 0 bases at J, with 21 bases between the two ends. CDR3 length: 17 residues. Germline CDR1 reads SGHDT; CDR2 reads YYEEEE. The CDR3 sequence is CASIQTSGTGLNTEAFF. DNA of the CDR3: TGTGCCAGCATCCAGACCTCCGGAACAGGTTTGAACACTGAAGCTTTCTTT.

This chain uses TRBV6-6 with TRBJ2-1, with a tentative D call TRBD1 (5 bases). Trimming took off 2 bases at V and 5 bases at J, with 13 bases between the two ends. Looked up from germline, CDR1 is MNHNY and CDR2 is SVGAGI (reference sequence). This CDR3 is built from 15 residues. The CDR3 sequence: CASSYRGMVDNEQFF. CDR3 bases: TGTGCCAGCAGTTACAGGGGTATGGTGGACAATGAGCAGTTCTTC.

The chain combines TRBV6-2 or TRBV6-3 with TRBJ2-7; D remains unclear. Germline CDR1 is MNHEY and CDR2 is SVGEGT. The length of the CDR3 is 15 residues. The germline V and J ends were trimmed by 4 bases and 0 bases, with 13 bases remaining between them. CDR3 sequence: CASSSLFGPSYEQYF. In nucleotides, the CDR3 is TGTGCCAGCAGTTCCCTCTTCGGGCCCTCCTACGAGCAGTACTTC.

This rearrangement joins TRBV18 to TRBJ1-1, with D tentatively TRBD1 (5 bases). Germline V lookup: CDR1 KGHSH, CDR2 LQKENI. This CDR3 spans 12 amino acids. Trimming stripped 6 bases from V and 5 bases from J, with 10 bases between. CDR3 protein: CASSPGWTEAFF. CDR3 nucleotides: TGTGCCAGCTCTCCAGGGTGGACTGAAGCTTTCTTT. The full variable domain, its missing parts supplied by reference TRBV18 and TRBJ1-1, is NAGVMQNPRHLVRRRGQEARLRCSPMKGHSHVYWYRQLPEEGLKFMVYLQKENIIDESGMPKERFSAEFPKEGPSILRIQQVVRGDSAAYFCASSPGWTEAFFGQGTRLTVV.

V and J are TRBV11-2 and TRBJ2-5, with TRBD2 matching 8 bases. The junction had 5 bases not matched to a gene; V was cut back by 3 bases and J by 5 bases. CDR3 length equals 14 residues. Germline CDR1 is SGHAT and CDR2 is FQNNGV. In nucleotides, the CDR3 is TGTGCCAGCAGCTTCGGGAGGGGCGGGGAGACCCAGTACTTC. Translation gives CASSFGRGGETQYF.

The V and J genes are TRBV6-1 and TRBJ2-4, with D possibly being TRBD2 (6 bases). The CDR3 length is 16 residues. Trimming left V 4 bases short and J 2 bases short, with 15 bases between. Germline V gives CDR1 MNHNS, CDR2 SASEGT. Here the CDR3 DNA reads TGTGCCAGCAGTGCCCTAGCCGGAGGGCCCAAAAACATTCAGTACTTC. Translation gives CASSALAGGPKNIQYF.

V gene TRBV30 combines with J gene TRBJ1-5, with D hard to call. V gave up 1 base and J gave up 1 base, with 8 bases separating them. The CDR3 is 14 amino acids. Per germline, CDR1 GTSNPN and CDR2 SVGIG (reference sequence). The CDR3 is CAWSGLGSNQPQHF. The CDR3 region has the DNA TGTGCCTGGAGTGGTCTGGGGAGCAATCAGCCCCAGCATTTT.

For the CDR3, the DNA is TGTGCCAGCAGTCCCGGGACAGATGATGAGCAGTTCTTC. This codes for CASSPGTDDEQFF. V usage is TRBV28 and J usage is TRBJ2-1; 7 nucleotides match TRBD1. Germline V CDR1 and CDR2: MDHEN, SYDVKM. The CDR3 loop spans 13 amino acids. Trimming removed 5 bases from V and 8 bases from J; junction bases left unmatched: 6.

This chain links TRBV28 with TRBJ2-5; D gene uncertain. Germline assignment: CDR1 MDHEN and CDR2 SYDVKM. This CDR3 is built from 11 residues. The V end lost 5 bases, the J end lost 3 bases, and 4 bases lay between the germline ends. The CDR3 here is CASSREETQYF. The CDR3 DNA reads as TGTGCCAGCAGTCGGGAAGAGACCCAGTACTTC. Combining the CDR3 with reference TRBV28 and TRBJ2-5 gives the whole variable domain DVKVTQSSRYLVKRTGEKVFLECVQDMDHENMFWYRQDPGLGLRLIYFSYDVKMKEKGDIPEGYSVSREKKERFSLILESASTNQTSMYLCASSREETQYFGPGTRLLVL.

V is TRBV6-5 and J is TRBJ1-6; D is undetermined. The CDR3 extends over 12 amino acids. V was clipped by 8 bases and J by 8 bases, with 10 bases between them. Per germline, CDR1 MNHEY and CDR2 SVGAGI. The CDR3 nucleotides are TGTGCCAGCGGTAACTGGGATTCACCCCTCCACTTT. This translates into CASGNWDSPLHF.

The chain links TRBV28 to TRBJ2-7; 8 positions agree with TRBD2. This CDR3 has 16 residues. J was trimmed by 3 bases and V by 6 bases; bases with no gene match: 13. CDR1 is MDHEN, CDR2 SYDVKM, per germline. CDR3 in DNA: TGTGCCAGCAGCTATACTAGCGGTCCTCCGGGCTACGAGCAGTACTTC. This encodes CASSYTSGPPGYEQYF.

The genes are TRBV6-1 and TRBJ1-1; the D is unclear. Trimming stripped 2 bases from V and 4 bases from J, with 11 bases between. Germline V CDR1 and CDR2: MNHNS, SASEGT. The CDR3 totals 14 residues. CDR3 nucleotides: TGTGCCAGCAGTGAATTGGTTCCGGGCACTGAAGCTTTCTTT. It yields the protein CASSELVPGTEAFF.

This sequence joins TRBV4-2 and TRBJ2-7; D gene ambiguous. The V gene's germline CDR1 is LGHNA and CDR2 YNFKEQ. This CDR3 region has 15 residues. Trimming pared 0 bases from V and 2 bases from J, leaving 11 bases between. CDR3 amino acids: CASSQDLDQTYEQYF. CDR3 bases: TGTGCCAGCAGCCAAGATTTGGACCAGACCTACGAGCAGTACTTC.

This clone was recorded once. This chain joins TRBV13 and TRBJ1-4, with TRBD1 matching 7 bases. From germline, CDR1 is PRHDT and CDR2 FYEKMQ (reference sequence). The CDR3 contains 14 residues. J gave up 6 bases and V 3 bases, and 4 bases lay outside the gene matches. The CDR3 DNA sequence: TGTGCCAGCAGCTTTCGGGGACAGCATGAAAAACTGTTTTTT. Translation: CASSFRGQHEKLFF.

The chain employs TRBV29-1 and TRBJ2-3; D possibly matches TRBD1 or TRBD2 (5 bases each). V was cut by 4 bases and J by 2 bases, with 22 bases left in between. In germline, CDR1 is SQVTM, CDR2 ANQGSEA. The CDR3 has 17 amino acids. CDR3 DNA sequence: TGCAGCGTTGTCCGGTCCGGGACCCCGTGGGCCACAGATACGCAGTATTTT. Translation: CSVVRSGTPWATDTQYF.